This T cell receptor beta chain was observed in a study of glioma-infiltrating T cells after dendritic cell vaccination. The V gene end was trimmed by 5 bases and the J gene end by 1 base; junction bases not matched to a gene: 5. Germline lookup yields CDR1 MNHEY and CDR2 SMNVEV (reference sequence). The CDR3 has 14 residues. Some clones are missing from TCRdb's copy, which holds only in-frame ones; the method was immunoSEQ multiplex PCR. The sample carries roughly 80,000 clones, around nine tenths recorded once. Time point noted: after dendritic cell vaccination, including at tumor progression/relapse.

This specimen was blood, taken after dendritic cell vaccination. V is TRBV27 and J is TRBJ2-7, with 7 bases matching TRBD1. This TCR was recovered from a human donor with glioblastoma. The CDR3 protein is CASSQDRLSYEQYF. CDR3 DNA sequence: TGTGCCAGCAGTCAGGACAGGCTTTCCTACGAGCAGTACTTC.